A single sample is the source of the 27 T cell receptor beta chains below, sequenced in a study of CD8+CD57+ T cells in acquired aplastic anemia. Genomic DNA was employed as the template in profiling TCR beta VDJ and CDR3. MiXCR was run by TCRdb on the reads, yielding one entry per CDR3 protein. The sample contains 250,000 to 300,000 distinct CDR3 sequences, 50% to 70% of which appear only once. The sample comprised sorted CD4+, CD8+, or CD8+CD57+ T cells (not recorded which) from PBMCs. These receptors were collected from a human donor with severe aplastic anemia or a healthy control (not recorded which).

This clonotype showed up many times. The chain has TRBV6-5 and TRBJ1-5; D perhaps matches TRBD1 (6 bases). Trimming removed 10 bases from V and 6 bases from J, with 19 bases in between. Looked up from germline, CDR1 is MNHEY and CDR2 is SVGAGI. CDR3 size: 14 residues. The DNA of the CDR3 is TGTGCCACCCCGGGGGGCAGGGTTCGTCAGCCCCAGCATTTT. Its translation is CATPGGRVRQPQHF.

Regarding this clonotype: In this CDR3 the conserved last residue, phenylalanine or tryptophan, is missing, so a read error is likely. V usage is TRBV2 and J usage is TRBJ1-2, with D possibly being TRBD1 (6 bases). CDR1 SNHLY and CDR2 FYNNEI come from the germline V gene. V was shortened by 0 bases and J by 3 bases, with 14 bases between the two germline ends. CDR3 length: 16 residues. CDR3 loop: CASSEAHRVGDYGYTL. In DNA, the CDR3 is TGTGCCAGCAGTGAAGCCCACAGGGTAGGAGACTATGGCTACACCCTC.

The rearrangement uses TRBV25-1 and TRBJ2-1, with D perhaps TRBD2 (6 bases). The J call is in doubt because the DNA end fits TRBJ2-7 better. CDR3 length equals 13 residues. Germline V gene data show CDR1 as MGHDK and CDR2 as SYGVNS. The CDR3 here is CASSEREAGEQYF. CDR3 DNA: TGTGCCAGCAGTGAAAGGGAGGCGGGTGAGCAGTACTTC.

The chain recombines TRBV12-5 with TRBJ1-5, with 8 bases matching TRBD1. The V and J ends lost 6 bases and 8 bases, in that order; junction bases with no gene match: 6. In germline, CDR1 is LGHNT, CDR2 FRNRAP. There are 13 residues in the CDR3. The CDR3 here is CASGWDRREPQHF. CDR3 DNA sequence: TGTGCTAGTGGATGGGACAGGCGGGAGCCCCAGCATTTT.

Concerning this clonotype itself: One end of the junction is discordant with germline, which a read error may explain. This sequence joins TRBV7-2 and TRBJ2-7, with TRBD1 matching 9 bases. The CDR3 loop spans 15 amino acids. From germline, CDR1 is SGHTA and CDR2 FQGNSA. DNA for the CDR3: TGTGCCAGCAGCTTAGCCGGGACAGGGTCCTCCGAGCAGTACTTC. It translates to CASSLAGTGSSEQYF.

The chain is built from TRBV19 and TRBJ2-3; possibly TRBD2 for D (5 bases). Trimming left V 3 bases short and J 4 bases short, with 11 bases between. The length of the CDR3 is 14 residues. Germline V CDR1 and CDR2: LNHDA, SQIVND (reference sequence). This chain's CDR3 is CASSIQVLADTQYF. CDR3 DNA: TGTGCCAGTAGTATCCAAGTACTAGCAGATACGCAGTATTTT. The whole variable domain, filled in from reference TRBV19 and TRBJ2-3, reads DGGITQSPKYLFRKEGQNVTLSCEQNLNHDAMYWYRQDPGQGLRLIYYSQIVNDFQKGDIAEGYSVSREKKESFPLTVTSAQKNPTAFYLCASSIQVLADTQYFGPGTRLTVL.

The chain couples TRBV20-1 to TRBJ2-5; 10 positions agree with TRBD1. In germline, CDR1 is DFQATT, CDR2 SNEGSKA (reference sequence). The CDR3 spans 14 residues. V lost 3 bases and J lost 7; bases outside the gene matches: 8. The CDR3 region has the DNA TGCAGTGCTAGTAGGACAGGGGGTAGTGGGACCCAGTACTTC. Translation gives CSASRTGGSGTQYF.

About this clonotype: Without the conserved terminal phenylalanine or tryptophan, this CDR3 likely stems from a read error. CDR3 sequence reads: CASSLIGEGSYNEQFL. The CDR3 nucleotides read TGTGCCAGCAGCTTAATCGGGGAGGGCTCCTACAATGAGCAGTTCCTC. The chain employs TRBV7-9 and TRBJ2-1, with TRBD2 matching over 7 bases. Germline V gene data show CDR1 as SEHNR and CDR2 as FQNEAQ (reference sequence). The trim removed 2 bases at V and 0 bases at J, leaving 4 bases unmatched. This CDR3 has 16 amino acids.

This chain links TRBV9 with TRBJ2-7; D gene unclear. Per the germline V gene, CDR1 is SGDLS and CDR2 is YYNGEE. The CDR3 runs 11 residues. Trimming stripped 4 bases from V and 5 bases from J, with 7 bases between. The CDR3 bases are TGTGCCAGCAGCACCGACGACGAGCAGTACTTC. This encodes CASSTDDEQYF.

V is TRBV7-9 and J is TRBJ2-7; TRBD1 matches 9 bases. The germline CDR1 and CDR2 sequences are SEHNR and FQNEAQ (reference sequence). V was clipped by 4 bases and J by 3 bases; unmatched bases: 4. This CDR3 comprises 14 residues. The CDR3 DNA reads TGTGCCAGCAGCTCAGGGGACAGGGTCTACGAGCAGTACTTC. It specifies CASSSGDRVYEQYF. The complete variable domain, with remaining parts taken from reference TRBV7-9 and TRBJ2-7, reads DTGVSQNPRHKITKRGQNVTFRCDPISEHNRLYWYRQTLGQGPEFLTYFQNEAQLEKSRLLSDRFSAERPKGSFSTLEIQRTEQGDSAMYLCASSSGDRVYEQYFGPGTRLTVT.

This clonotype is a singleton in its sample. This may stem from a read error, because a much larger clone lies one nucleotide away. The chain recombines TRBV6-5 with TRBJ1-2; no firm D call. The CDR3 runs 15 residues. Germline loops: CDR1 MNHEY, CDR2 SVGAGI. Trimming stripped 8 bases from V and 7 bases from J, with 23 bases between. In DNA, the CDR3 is TGTGCCAGCCCTGAGGCGGGCTTTGGTAATTTTGGCTACACCTTC. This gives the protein CASPEAGFGNFGYTF.

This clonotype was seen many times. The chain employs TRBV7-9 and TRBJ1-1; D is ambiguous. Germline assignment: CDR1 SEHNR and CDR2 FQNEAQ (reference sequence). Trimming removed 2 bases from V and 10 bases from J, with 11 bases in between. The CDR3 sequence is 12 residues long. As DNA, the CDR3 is TGTGCCAGCAGCTTACCTCGAGGAGGAGCTTTCTTT. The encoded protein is CASSLPRGGAFF.

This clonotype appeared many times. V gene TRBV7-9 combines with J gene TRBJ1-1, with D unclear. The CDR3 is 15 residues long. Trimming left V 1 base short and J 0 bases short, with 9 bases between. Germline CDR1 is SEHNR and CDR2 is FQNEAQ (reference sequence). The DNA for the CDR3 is TGTGCCAGCAGCTTAGGGCTCAGAGTGAACACTGAAGCTTTCTTT. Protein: CASSLGLRVNTEAFF.

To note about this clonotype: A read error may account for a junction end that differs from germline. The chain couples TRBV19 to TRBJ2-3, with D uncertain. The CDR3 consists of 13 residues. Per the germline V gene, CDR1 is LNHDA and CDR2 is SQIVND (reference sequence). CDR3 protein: CVGRREDKDTKYF. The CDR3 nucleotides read TGTGTCGGTCGACGTGAAGATAAGGATACGAAGTATTTT. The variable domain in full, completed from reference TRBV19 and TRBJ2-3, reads DGGITQSPKYLFRKEGQNVTLSCEQNLNHDAMYWYRQDPGQGLRLIYYSQIVNDFQKGDIAEGYSVSREKKESFPLTVTSAQKNPTAFYLCVGRREDKDTKYFGPGTRLTVL.

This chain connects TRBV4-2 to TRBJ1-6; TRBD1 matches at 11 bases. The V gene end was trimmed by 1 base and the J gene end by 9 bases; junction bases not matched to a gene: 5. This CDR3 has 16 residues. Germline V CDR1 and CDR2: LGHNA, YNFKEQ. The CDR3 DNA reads TGTGCCAGCAGCCAAGTGGAGGACAGGGGGCGTTCACCCCTCCACTTT. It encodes CASSQVEDRGRSPLHF.

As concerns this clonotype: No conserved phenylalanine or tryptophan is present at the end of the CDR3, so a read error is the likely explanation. CDR3 bases: TGTGCCAGCAGCTTGGTGGGGGATGACACTGAAGCTTTCTTG. It encodes CASSLVGDDTEAFL. The chain uses TRBV7-2 and TRBJ1-1; tentative D call: TRBD1 (5 bases). This CDR3 has 14 amino acids. CDR1 is SGHTA and CDR2 is FQGNSA in the germline V gene. The V end lost 3 bases, the J end lost 3 bases, and 11 bases lay between the germline ends.

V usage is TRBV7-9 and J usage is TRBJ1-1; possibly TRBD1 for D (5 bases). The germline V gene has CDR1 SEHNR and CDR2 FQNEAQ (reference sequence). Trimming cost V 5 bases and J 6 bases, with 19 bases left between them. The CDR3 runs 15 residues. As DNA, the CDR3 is TGTGCCAGCAGCCTCGCGCAGGGTCGAAACCCTGAAGCTTTCTTT. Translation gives CASSLAQGRNPEAFF.

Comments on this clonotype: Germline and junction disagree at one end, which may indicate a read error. Here the CDR3 reads CASSSLGSGGPNW. CDR3 DNA: TGTGCCAGCAGCTCCTTGGGGAGCGGGGGTCCCAACTGG. The chain is built from TRBV7-2 and TRBJ2-5; 8 bases align to TRBD2. Germline assignment: CDR1 SGHTA and CDR2 FQGNSA. The CDR3 loop spans 13 amino acids.

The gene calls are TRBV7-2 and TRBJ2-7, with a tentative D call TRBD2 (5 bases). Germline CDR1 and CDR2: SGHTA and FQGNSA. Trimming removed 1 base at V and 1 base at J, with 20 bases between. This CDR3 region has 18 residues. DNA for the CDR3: TGTGCCAGCAGCTTAGGTTGGGGAACTAGGACTTCATCCTACGAGCAGTACTTC. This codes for CASSLGWGTRTSSYEQYF.

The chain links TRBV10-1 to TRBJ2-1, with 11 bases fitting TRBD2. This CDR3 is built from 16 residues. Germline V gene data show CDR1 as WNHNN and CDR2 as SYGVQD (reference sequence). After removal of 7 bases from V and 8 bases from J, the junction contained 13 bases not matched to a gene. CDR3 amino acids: CASTDNSGGAIDEQFF. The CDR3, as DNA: TGCGCCAGCACCGATAATAGCGGGGGGGCCATTGATGAGCAGTTCTTC.

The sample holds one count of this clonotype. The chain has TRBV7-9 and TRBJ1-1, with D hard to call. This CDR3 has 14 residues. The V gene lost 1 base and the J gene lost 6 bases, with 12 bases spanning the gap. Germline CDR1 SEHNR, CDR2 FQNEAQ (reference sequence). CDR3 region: CASSLDGPVAEAFF. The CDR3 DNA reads TGTGCCAGCAGCTTAGATGGACCGGTCGCTGAAGCTTTCTTT.

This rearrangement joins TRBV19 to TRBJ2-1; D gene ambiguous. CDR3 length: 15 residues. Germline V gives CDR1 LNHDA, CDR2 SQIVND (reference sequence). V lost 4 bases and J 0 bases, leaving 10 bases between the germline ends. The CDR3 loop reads CASSTSGVSYNEQFF. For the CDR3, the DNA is TGTGCCAGTAGTACTTCCGGTGTCTCCTACAATGAGCAGTTCTTC. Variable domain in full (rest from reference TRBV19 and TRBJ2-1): DGGITQSPKYLFRKEGQNVTLSCEQNLNHDAMYWYRQDPGQGLRLIYYSQIVNDFQKGDIAEGYSVSREKKESFPLTVTSAQKNPTAFYLCASSTSGVSYNEQFFGPGTRLTVL.

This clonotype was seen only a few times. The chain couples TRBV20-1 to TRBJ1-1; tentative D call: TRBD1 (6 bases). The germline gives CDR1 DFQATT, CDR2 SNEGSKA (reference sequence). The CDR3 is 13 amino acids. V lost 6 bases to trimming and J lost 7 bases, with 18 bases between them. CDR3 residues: CSAKYQGWGEAFF. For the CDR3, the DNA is TGCAGTGCAAAGTACCAGGGGTGGGGTGAAGCTTTCTTT.

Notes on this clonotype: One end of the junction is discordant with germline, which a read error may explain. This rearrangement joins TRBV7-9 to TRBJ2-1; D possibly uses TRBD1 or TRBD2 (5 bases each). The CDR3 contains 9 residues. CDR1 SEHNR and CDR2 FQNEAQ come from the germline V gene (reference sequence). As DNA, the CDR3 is TGTGCCAGCAGCCCGCCGGGACGCTTC. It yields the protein CASSPPGRF.

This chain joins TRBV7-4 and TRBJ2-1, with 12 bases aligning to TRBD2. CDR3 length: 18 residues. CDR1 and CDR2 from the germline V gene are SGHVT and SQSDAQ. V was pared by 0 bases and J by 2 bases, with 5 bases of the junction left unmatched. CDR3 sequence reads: CASSLALAGGRTYNEQFF. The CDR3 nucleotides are TGTGCCAGCAGCTTAGCCCTAGCGGGGGGGCGTACCTACAATGAGCAGTTCTTC.

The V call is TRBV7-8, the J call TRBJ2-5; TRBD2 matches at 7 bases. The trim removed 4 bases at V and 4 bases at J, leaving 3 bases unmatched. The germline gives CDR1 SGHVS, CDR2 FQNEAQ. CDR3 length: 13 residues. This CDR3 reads CASSYSGPETQYF. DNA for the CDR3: TGTGCCAGCAGCTATAGCGGGCCAGAGACCCAGTACTTC. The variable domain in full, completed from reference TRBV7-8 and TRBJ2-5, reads GAGVSQSPRYKVAKRGQDVALRCDPISGHVSLFWYQQALGQGPEFLTYFQNEAQLDKSGLPSDRFFAERPEGSVSTLKIQRTQQEDSAVYLCASSYSGPETQYFGPGTRLLVL.

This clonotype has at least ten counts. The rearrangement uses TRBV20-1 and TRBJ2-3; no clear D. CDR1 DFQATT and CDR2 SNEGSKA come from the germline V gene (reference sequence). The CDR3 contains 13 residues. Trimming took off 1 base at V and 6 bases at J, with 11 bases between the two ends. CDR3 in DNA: TGCAGTGCTAGAGTGGGGTTTGATGATACGCAGTATTTT. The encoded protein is CSARVGFDDTQYF.